The source of this TCR beta chain is a study of early T cells in non-severe SARS-CoV-2 infection. Using its own MiXCR run on the 5' RACE reads, TCRdb lists one record per CDR3 protein. Here the sample spans fewer than 120,000 distinct CDR3 sequences, around 12% being singletons. The sample holds many counts of this clonotype. With 4 bases removed from V and 0 bases from J, the gap between germline ends came to 6 bases. The CDR3 totals 13 residues. Germline V lookup: CDR1 SGHNT, CDR2 YYREEE (reference sequence). V gene TRBV5-4 combines with J gene TRBJ2-3; D is ambiguous. This specimen consisted of whole blood, obtained at baseline. The TCR was taken from an adult who was a healthcare worker with PCR-confirmed SARS-CoV-2 infection or an uninfected control (not recorded which). As DNA, the CDR3 is TGTGCCAGCAGCCTGGACAGCACAGATACGCAGTATTTT. Translating it yields CASSLDSTDTQYF.